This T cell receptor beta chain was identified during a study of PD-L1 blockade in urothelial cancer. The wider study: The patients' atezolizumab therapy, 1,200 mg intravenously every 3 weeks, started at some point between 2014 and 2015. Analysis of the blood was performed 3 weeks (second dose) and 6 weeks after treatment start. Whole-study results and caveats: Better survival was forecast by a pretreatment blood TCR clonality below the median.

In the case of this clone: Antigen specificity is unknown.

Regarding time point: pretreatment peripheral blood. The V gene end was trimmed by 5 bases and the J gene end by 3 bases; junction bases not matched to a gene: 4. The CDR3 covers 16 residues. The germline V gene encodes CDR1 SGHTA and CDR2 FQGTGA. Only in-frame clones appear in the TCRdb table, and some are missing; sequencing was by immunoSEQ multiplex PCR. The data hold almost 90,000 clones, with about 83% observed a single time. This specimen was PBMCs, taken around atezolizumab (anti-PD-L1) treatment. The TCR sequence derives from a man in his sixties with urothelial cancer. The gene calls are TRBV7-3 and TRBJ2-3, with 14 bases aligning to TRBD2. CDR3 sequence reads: CASSRTSGGLTDTQYF. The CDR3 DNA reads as TGTGCCAGCAGCCGGACTAGCGGGGGGTTAACAGATACGCAGTATTTT. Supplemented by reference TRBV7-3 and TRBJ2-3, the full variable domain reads GAGVSQTPSNKVTEKGKYVELRCDPISGHTALYWYRQSLGQGPEFLIYFQGTGAADDSGLPNDRFFAVRPEGSVSTLKIQRTERGDSAVYLCASSRTSGGLTDTQYFGPGTRLTVL.